The clone carrying this TCR beta chain was seen only a few times. Its antigen is as yet unknown. Trimming took off 5 bases at V and 4 bases at J, with 14 bases between the two ends. This CDR3 is 14 amino acids long. From germline, CDR1 is SEHNR and CDR2 FQNEAQ (reference sequence). Included in the TCR beta cDNA libraries were unique molecular identifiers. TCRdb reanalysed the PCR reads using MiXCR and keeps one entry per CDR3 protein. The sample lists roughly 870,000 distinct CDR3 sequences; around 53% were seen once. The data were taken from a study of post-analysis software for immune sequencing data. Findings and limits, study-wide: Among roughly five TRBV segments more frequent in patients than controls were TRBV5-6, TRBV5-1 and TRBV20-1.

The receptor was derived from a girl aged 10 to 17 with multiple sclerosis. Sequencing was carried out using blood. This chain links TRBV7-9 with TRBJ1-1, with D possibly being TRBD1 (5 bases). CDR3 protein: CASSVNPQGTEAFF. The CDR3, as DNA: TGTGCCAGCAGCGTTAACCCTCAGGGCACTGAAGCTTTCTTT.